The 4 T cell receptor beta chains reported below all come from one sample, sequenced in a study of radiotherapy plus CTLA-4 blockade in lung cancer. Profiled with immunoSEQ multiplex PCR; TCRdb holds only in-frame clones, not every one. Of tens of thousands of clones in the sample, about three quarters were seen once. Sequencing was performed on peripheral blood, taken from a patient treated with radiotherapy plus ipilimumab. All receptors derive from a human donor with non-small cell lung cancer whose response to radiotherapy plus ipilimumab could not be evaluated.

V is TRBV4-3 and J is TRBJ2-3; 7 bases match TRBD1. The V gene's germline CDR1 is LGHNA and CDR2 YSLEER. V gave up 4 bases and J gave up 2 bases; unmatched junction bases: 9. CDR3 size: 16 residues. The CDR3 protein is CASSPHPGQNTDTQYF. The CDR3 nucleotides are TGCGCCAGCAGCCCCCACCCGGGACAGAACACAGATACGCAGTATTTT.

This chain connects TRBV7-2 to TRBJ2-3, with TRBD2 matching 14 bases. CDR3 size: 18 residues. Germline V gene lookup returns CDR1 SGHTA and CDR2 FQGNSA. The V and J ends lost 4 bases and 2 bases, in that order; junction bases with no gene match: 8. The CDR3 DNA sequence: TGTGCCAGCAGCTGGACTAGCGGGGGGCCGCGCAACACAGATACGCAGTATTTT. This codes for CASSWTSGGPRNTDTQYF. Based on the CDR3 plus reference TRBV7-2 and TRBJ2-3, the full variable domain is GAGVSQSPSNKVTEKGKDVELRCDPISGHTALYWYRQSLGQGLEFLIYFQGNSAPDKSGLPSDRFSAERTGGSVSTLTIQRTQQEDSAVYLCASSWTSGGPRNTDTQYFGPGTRLTVL.

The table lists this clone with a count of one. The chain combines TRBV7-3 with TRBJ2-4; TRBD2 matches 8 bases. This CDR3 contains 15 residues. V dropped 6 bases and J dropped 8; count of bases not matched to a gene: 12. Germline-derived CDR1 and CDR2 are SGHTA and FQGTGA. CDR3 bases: TGTGCCAGCAGGAACCCGGGAGCGGGAGAGGACATTCAGTACTTC. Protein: CASRNPGAGEDIQYF.

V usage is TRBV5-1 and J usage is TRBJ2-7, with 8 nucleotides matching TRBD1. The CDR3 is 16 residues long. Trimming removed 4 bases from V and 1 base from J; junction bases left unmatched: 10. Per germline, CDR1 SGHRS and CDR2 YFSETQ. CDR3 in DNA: TGCGCCAGCAGCAAAATTACAGGGGGAGCGTCCTACGAGCAGTACTTC. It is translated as CASSKITGGASYEQYF.